The 27 T cell receptor beta chains in this list originate from one sample, sequenced in a study of cytomegalovirus exposure and HLA in healthy donors. The PCR was carried out with 60 Vbeta primers and 13 Jbeta primers. Sequencing used immunoSEQ multiplex PCR; TCRdb keeps in-frame clones, though not all of them. Here the sample spans about 100,000 clones, around 69% being singletons. The source material was PBMCs. The receptors were gathered from a man aged 18 to 30 in good health and CMV-seronegative.

This chain uses TRBV5-8 with TRBJ1-1, with D possibly being TRBD1 (5 bases). This CDR3 has 14 amino acids. V lost 0 bases, J lost 11 bases, and 17 bases lay in between. Germline-derived CDR1 and CDR2 are SGHTS and YDEGEE. CDR3 residues: CASSLGPSRAEAFF. CDR3 bases: TGTGCCAGCAGCTTGGGACCCAGCAGGGCGGAGGCTTTCTTT.

The chain links TRBV2 to TRBJ1-3; D is possibly TRBD1 (5 bases). From germline, CDR1 is SNHLY and CDR2 FYNNEI. The V end lost 6 bases, the J end lost 0 bases, and 12 bases lay between the germline ends. The CDR3 runs to 15 residues. CDR3 loop: CASREQALSGNTIYF. CDR3 nucleotide sequence: TGTGCCAGCAGAGAACAGGCACTCTCTGGAAACACCATATATTTT.

The rearrangement links TRBV6-1 to TRBJ2-5; D is undetermined. V lost 6 bases and J lost 3, with 5 bases in between. The germline gives CDR1 MNHNS, CDR2 SASEGT. The CDR3 consists of 11 residues. CDR3 sequence reads: CASRSKETQYF. CDR3 bases: TGTGCCAGCAGGTCAAAAGAGACCCAGTACTTC.

The rearrangement links TRBV6-1 to TRBJ2-1, with a tentative D call TRBD1 (6 bases). Trimming pared 5 bases from V and 9 bases from J, leaving 14 bases between. The CDR3 is 13 amino acids. The V gene's germline CDR1 is MNHNS and CDR2 SASEGT. The CDR3 DNA reads as TGTGCCAGCAGTCTGGGACATTCGGTTGAGCAGTTCTTC. Its protein is CASSLGHSVEQFF.

The genes are TRBV5-1 and TRBJ2-2, with TRBD2 identical over 9 bases. V gave up 7 bases and J gave up 5 bases; unmatched junction bases: 6. Looked up from germline, CDR1 is SGHRS and CDR2 is YFSETQ. The CDR3 spans 14 residues. This CDR3 is CASGGLAPTGELFF. CDR3 DNA sequence: TGCGCCAGCGGCGGACTAGCGCCAACCGGGGAGCTGTTTTTT.

The rearrangement uses TRBV7-9 and TRBJ1-2; 7 nucleotides match TRBD1. The ends lost 5 bases at V and 6 bases at J; junction bases unmatched: 18. CDR3 length: 17 amino acids. CDR1 and CDR2 from the germline V gene are SEHNR and FQNEAQ (reference sequence). CDR3 coding DNA: TGTGCCAGCAGCGGCCCCGTCAGGGGGGCCCTGGTGAATGGCTACACCTTC. Protein product: CASSGPVRGALVNGYTF.

V gene TRBV6-1 combines with J gene TRBJ1-3, with D perhaps TRBD1 (5 bases). The V gene lost 4 bases and the J gene lost 4 bases, with 11 bases spanning the gap. Per germline, CDR1 MNHNS and CDR2 SASEGT. The CDR3 has 14 residues. This chain's CDR3 is CASSVAGRGNTIYF. The DNA for the CDR3 is TGTGCCAGCAGTGTCGCAGGGCGGGGAAACACCATATATTTT.

The gene calls are TRBV5-4 and TRBJ2-5; perhaps TRBD2 as D (6 bases). The CDR3 covers 15 residues. V lost 1 base to trimming and J lost 1 base, with 11 bases between them. Germline CDR1 reads SGHNT; CDR2 reads YYREEE (reference sequence). The CDR3 loop is CASSLPGGGQETQYF. The CDR3 DNA reads as TGTGCCAGCAGCTTGCCCGGGGGAGGCCAAGAGACCCAGTACTTC.

As for this clone: The junction does not match germline at one end; this may be a read error. The chain is built from TRBV5-5 and TRBJ2-7, with D tentatively TRBD2 (6 bases). Germline-derived CDR1 and CDR2 are SGHKS and YYEKEE (reference sequence). The CDR3 totals 15 residues. The CDR3 is CASSSGGESRYGQYF. The CDR3 region has the DNA TGTGCCAGCAGCTCCGGAGGGGAGAGCCGCTACGGGCAGTACTTC.

V usage is TRBV6-6 and J usage is TRBJ2-1; D gene unclear. The CDR3 runs to 15 residues. The V gene lost 2 bases and the J gene lost 0 bases, with 8 bases spanning the gap. The V gene's germline CDR1 is MNHNY and CDR2 SVGAGI (reference sequence). The CDR3 nucleotides read TGTGCCAGCAGTTACGTGGCGGCCTCCTACAATGAGCAGTTCTTC. This encodes CASSYVAASYNEQFF.

This clone appeared once. The chain joins TRBV28 to TRBJ1-5; D not resolved. The V gene lost 6 bases and the J gene lost 0 bases, with 9 bases spanning the gap. The germline gives CDR1 MDHEN, CDR2 SYDVKM. CDR3 size: 14 residues. CDR3 loop: CASRADYSNQPQHF. Here the CDR3 DNA reads TGTGCCAGCAGGGCGGATTATAGCAATCAGCCCCAGCATTTT.

The rearrangement uses TRBV6-4 and TRBJ2-1, with D possibly TRBD1 on 6 matching bases. Germline V CDR1 and CDR2: MRHNA, SNTAGT. The CDR3 length is 14 residues. The V and J ends lost 7 bases and 4 bases respectively, with 14 bases between them. CDR3 protein: CASTGTHLYNEQFF. The CDR3 nucleotides are TGTGCCAGCACCGGGACACACTTATACAATGAGCAGTTCTTC.

In its sample, this clone was seen once. The chain uses TRBV19 and TRBJ1-4; D is ambiguous. Deletions cut 4 bases from V and 4 bases from J, with 13 bases between. Germline loops: CDR1 LNHDA, CDR2 SQIVND (reference sequence). The CDR3 is made up of 15 amino acids. CDR3 region: CASSNSRIFNEKLFF. The CDR3 nucleotides are TGTGCCAGTAGTAACTCACGAATCTTTAATGAAAAACTGTTTTTT.

This sequence joins TRBV11-1 and TRBJ1-1; TRBD1 matches at 11 bases. The germline CDR1 and CDR2 sequences are SGHAT and FQDESV (reference sequence). After removal of 4 bases from V and 0 bases from J, the junction contained 10 bases not matched to a gene. CDR3 size: 18 residues. The CDR3 coding sequence is TGTGCCAGCAGCTCAACCACCGGGACAGGGGGTTTGAACACTGAAGCTTTCTTT. The encoded protein is CASSSTTGTGGLNTEAFF.

The chain uses TRBV6-5 and TRBJ2-2; tentatively, D is TRBD2 (6 bases). V was cut by 7 bases and J by 6 bases, with 9 bases left in between. Germline V gives CDR1 MNHEY, CDR2 SVGAGI. CDR3 size: 12 residues. In nucleotides, the CDR3 is TGTGCCAGCACCGGGGGACCCGGGGAGCTGTTTTTT. Its translation: CASTGGPGELFF.

The V call is TRBV28, the J call TRBJ1-6; no definite D call. V was clipped by 1 base and J by 10 bases, with 14 bases between them. Germline CDR1 and CDR2: MDHEN and SYDVKM. This CDR3 is 15 amino acids long. The CDR3 here is CASSLFRGEQSPLHF. DNA for the CDR3: TGTGCCAGCAGTTTATTTCGGGGAGAGCAATCACCCCTCCACTTT. Drawing the rest from reference TRBV28 and TRBJ1-6, the complete variable domain is DVKVTQSSRYLVKRTGEKVFLECVQDMDHENMFWYRQDPGLGLRLIYFSYDVKMKEKGDIPEGYSVSREKKERFSLILESASTNQTSMYLCASSLFRGEQSPLHFGNGTRLTVT.

The CDR3 sequence is CASSLYGTGQTDTQYF. The CDR3 DNA follows: TGCGCCAGCAGCTTGTATGGGACCGGACAGACAGATACGCAGTATTTT. V usage is TRBV5-1 and J usage is TRBJ2-3, with a weak D call TRBD1 (6 bases). The CDR3 runs 16 residues. CDR1 is SGHRS, CDR2 YFSETQ, per germline. Between the trimmed V and J ends, which lost 1 base and 3 bases, there was a span of 15 bases.

The rearrangement links TRBV9 to TRBJ2-1, with 11 bases identical to TRBD1. The V gene's germline CDR1 is SGDLS and CDR2 YYNGEE. V lost 4 bases to trimming and J lost 4 bases; unmatched junction nucleotides: 10. The CDR3 runs 17 residues. CDR3 coding DNA: TGTGCCAGCAGCACCTATACCGGGACAGGGGGGTACAATGAGCAGTTCTTC. Translation: CASSTYTGTGGYNEQFF.

This sequence joins TRBV18 and TRBJ2-7; 8 bases fit TRBD1. This CDR3 spans 17 amino acids. V dropped 3 bases and J dropped 1; count of bases not matched to a gene: 11. Germline lookup yields CDR1 KGHSH and CDR2 LQKENI. The CDR3 loop reads CASSPLRATGDSYEQYF. CDR3 nucleotides: TGTGCCAGCTCACCTCTACGCGCGACAGGGGATTCCTACGAGCAGTACTTC.

The chain couples TRBV6-1 to TRBJ1-2, with 8 bases fitting TRBD1. Germline CDR1 MNHNS, CDR2 SASEGT. The CDR3 consists of 15 residues. V lost 8 bases, J lost 8 bases, and 16 bases stayed unmatched. In DNA, the CDR3 is TGTGCCAGCGGGAGGACAGGGAGGGTGGCGGACGGCTACACCTTC. Its protein is CASGRTGRVADGYTF.

This chain links TRBV27 with TRBJ2-2, with TRBD1 identical over 10 bases. Germline CDR1 MNHEY, CDR2 SMNVEV (reference sequence). The CDR3 consists of 17 residues. J gave up 2 bases and V 4 bases, and 7 bases lay outside the gene matches. The CDR3 DNA reads TGTGCCAGCAGTTCACTCCGGGACAGGGGAAACACCGGGGAGCTGTTTTTT. It encodes CASSSLRDRGNTGELFF.

Ten or more counts support this clone. The V call is TRBV5-4, the J call TRBJ1-1, with D possibly TRBD1 on 5 matching bases. This CDR3 is 15 amino acids long. CDR1 and CDR2 (germline): SGHNT, YYREEE (reference sequence). The V end lost 4 bases, the J end lost 4 bases, and 17 bases lay between the germline ends. CDR3 loop: CASSPGPRVFTEAFF. CDR3 sequence (DNA): TGTGCCAGCAGCCCGGGCCCCAGGGTTTTCACTGAAGCTTTCTTT.

The chain is built from TRBV28 and TRBJ2-7; no definite D call. CDR3 length: 12 residues. CDR1 MDHEN and CDR2 SYDVKM come from the germline V gene. V lost 6 bases to trimming and J lost 0 bases, with 6 bases between them. The DNA of the CDR3 is TGTGCCAGCAGACAGAGCTCCTACGAGCAGTACTTC. Protein: CASRQSSYEQYF. Full variable domain (missing parts from reference TRBV28 and TRBJ2-7): DVKVTQSSRYLVKRTGEKVFLECVQDMDHENMFWYRQDPGLGLRLIYFSYDVKMKEKGDIPEGYSVSREKKERFSLILESASTNQTSMYLCASRQSSYEQYFGPGTRLTVT.

The chain is built from TRBV6-1 and TRBJ2-7; 7 nucleotides match TRBD1. This CDR3 spans 15 amino acids. V gave up 6 bases and J gave up 2 bases; unmatched junction bases: 10. CDR1 is MNHNS and CDR2 is SASEGT in the germline V gene. CDR3 bases: TGTGCCAGCAGACCCGGGACAGCGACCCCCTACGAGCAGTACTTC. Amino acid sequence: CASRPGTATPYEQYF.

The chain has TRBV4-2 and TRBJ2-7; possible D gene TRBD2, 5 bases. Germline V CDR1 and CDR2: LGHNA, YNFKEQ. Trimming took off 1 base at V and 0 bases at J, with 7 bases between the two ends. The CDR3 is 14 amino acids. In DNA, the CDR3 is TGTGCCAGCAGCCAAGTTGGGAGCTCCTACGAGCAGTACTTC. Amino acids: CASSQVGSSYEQYF.

CDR3 sequence (DNA): TGTGCCAGCAGCCCCCCTAATCAGCCCCAGCATTTT. Protein product: CASSPPNQPQHF. The chain uses TRBV28 and TRBJ1-5, with D unresolved. Germline CDR1 MDHEN, CDR2 SYDVKM. The CDR3 has 12 amino acids. Trimming took off 6 bases at V and 4 bases at J, with 7 bases between the two ends.

The chain couples TRBV11-2 to TRBJ2-7; TRBD1 matches at 9 bases. Germline V gives CDR1 SGHAT, CDR2 FQNNGV. Trimming removed 1 base from V and 6 bases from J; junction bases left unmatched: 7. This CDR3 region has 15 residues. CDR3 DNA sequence: TGTGCCAGCAGCTTAGGGTGGACAGGGGAGTCCGAGCAGTACTTC. Amino acid sequence: CASSLGWTGESEQYF.